This TCR beta chain stems from a study of control samples from healthy donors and cancer patients. Repertoires were generated with immunoSEQ multiplex PCR, while TCRdb's copy carries only in-frame clones and drops some. Of approximately 97,000 clones in the sample, about 85% are singletons; the top ten hold approximately 20%. Unmatched junction bases numbered 2, after V lost 3 bases and J lost 4 bases. This CDR3 has 14 residues. Germline CDR1 and CDR2: SGHTA and FQGTGA. The sample consisted of blood. This receptor was taken from a man aged 30 to 39 in good health. The chain employs TRBV7-3 and TRBJ2-1; TRBD2 aligns across 8 bases. The CDR3, as DNA: TGTGCCAGCAGCTTTAGCGGGGAGTACAATGAGCAGTTCTTC. Translated: CASSFSGEYNEQFF.